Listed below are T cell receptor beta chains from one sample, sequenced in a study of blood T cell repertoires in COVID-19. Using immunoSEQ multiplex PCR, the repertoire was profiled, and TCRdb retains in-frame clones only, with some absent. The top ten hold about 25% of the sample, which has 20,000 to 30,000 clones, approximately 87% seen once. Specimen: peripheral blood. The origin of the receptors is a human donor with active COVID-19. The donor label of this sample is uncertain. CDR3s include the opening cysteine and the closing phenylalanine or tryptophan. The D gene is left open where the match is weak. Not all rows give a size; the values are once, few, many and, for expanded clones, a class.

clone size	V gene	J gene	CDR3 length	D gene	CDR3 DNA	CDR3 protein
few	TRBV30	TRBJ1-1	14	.	TGTGCCTGGAGTGGAGGGGAGGGGAACACTGAAGCTTTCTTT	CAWSGGEGNTEAFF
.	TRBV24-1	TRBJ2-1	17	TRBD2	TGTGCCACCAGTGAGACGGTCGCGGGGGGCCGAGACAATGAGCAGTTCTTC	CATSETVAGGRDNEQFF
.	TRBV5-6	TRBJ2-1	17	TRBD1	TGTGCCAGCAGCTCTAGTCGTGGCAGGGGGATGTACAATGAGCAGTTCTTC	CASSSSRGRGMYNEQFF
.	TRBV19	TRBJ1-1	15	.	TGTGCCAGTATTCCCGGGAGTCGGGGTGGCACTGAAGCTTTCTTT	CASIPGSRGGTEAFF
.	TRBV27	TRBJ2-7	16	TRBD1	TGTGCCAGCAGTTTATCGGGGACAGGGAGTTCCGTCGAGCAGTACTTC	CASSLSGTGSSVEQYF
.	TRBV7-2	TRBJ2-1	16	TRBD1	TGTGCCAGCAGCCCCCGGACAGGGCACTCCTACAATGAGCAGTTCTTC	CASSPRTGHSYNEQFF
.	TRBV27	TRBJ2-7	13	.	TGTGCCAGCAGTTTGTCCCAGGGTGACGAGCAGTACTTC	CASSLSQGDEQYF
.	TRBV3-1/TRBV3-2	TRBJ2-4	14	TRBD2	TGTGCCAGCAGCCTTAGCGGGGAGGGGAACATTCAGTACTTC	CASSLSGEGNIQYF
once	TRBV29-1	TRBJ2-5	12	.	TGCAGCGTTACGGGTGGCCGGGAGACCCAGTACTTC	CSVTGGRETQYF
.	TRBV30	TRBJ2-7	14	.	TGTGCCTGGAGTATAGGAGGGTCCTCCTACGAGCAGTACTTC	CAWSIGGSSYEQYF
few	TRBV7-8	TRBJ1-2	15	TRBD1	TGTGCCAGCAGCTTAGGCGGACAGGGGGTCTATGGCTACACCTTC	CASSLGGQGVYGYTF
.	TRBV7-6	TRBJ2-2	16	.	TGTGCCAGCAAGGAGGGGACAGCGGCGGCAACCGGGGAGCTGTTTTTT	CASKEGTAAATGELFF
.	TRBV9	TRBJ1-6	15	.	TGTGCCAGCAGCGCGACAGCGACAGGTTCTCCACCCCTCCACTTT	CASSATATGSPPLHF
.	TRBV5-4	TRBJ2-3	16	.	TGTGCCAGCAGCCCGGTCGCGAGACAGAGCACAGATACGCAGTATTTT	CASSPVARQSTDTQYF
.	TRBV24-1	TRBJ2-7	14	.	TGTGCCACCAGTGATTTAGAGGCCTCCTACGAGCAGTACTTC	CATSDLEASYEQYF
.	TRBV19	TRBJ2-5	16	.	TGTGCCAGTAGTAGGGGGAGGCCCCTGAACCAAGAGACCCAGTACTTC	CASSRGRPLNQETQYF